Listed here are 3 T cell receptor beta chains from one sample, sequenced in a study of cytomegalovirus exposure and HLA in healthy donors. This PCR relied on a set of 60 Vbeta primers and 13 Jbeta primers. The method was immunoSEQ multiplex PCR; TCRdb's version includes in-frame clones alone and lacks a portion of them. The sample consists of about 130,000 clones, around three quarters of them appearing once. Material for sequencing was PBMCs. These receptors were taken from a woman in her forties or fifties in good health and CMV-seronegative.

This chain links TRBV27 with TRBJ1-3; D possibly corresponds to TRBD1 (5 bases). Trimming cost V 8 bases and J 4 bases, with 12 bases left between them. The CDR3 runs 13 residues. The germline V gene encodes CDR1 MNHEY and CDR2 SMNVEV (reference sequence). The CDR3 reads CASGAQAGNTIYF. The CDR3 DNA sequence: TGTGCCAGCGGGGCCCAGGCGGGAAACACCATATATTTT.

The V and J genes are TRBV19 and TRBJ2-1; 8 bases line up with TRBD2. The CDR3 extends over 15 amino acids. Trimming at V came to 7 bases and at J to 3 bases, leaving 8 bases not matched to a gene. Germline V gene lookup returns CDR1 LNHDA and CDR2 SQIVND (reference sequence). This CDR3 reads CASTTESGSYNEQFF. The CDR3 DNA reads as TGTGCCAGTACCACTGAAAGCGGGAGCTACAATGAGCAGTTCTTC.

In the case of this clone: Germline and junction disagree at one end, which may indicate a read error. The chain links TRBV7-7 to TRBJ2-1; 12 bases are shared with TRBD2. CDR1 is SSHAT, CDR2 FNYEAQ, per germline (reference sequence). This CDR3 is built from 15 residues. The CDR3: CASSLGTSGLYEQFF. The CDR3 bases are TGTGCTAGCAGCTTAGGGACTAGCGGGCTCTATGAGCAGTTCTTC.